The clone carrying this TCR beta chain has a single count. Antigen specificity is unknown. This record comes from a study of beta chain features in type 1 diabetes. Staining for CD45RO/CCR7/CD25/CD127/CD95/CD27 allowed sorting of CD4+ naive, central memory, regulatory and stem cell-like memory cells. General study points: TCRB CDR3s were moderately but significantly shorter in Type 1 diabetes patients in all four CD4+ subsets.

Germline V CDR1 and CDR2: SGHVS, FQNEAQ. Losses at the gene ends were 2 bases for V and 8 bases for J; bases not matched to a gene: 7. The CDR3 length is 15 residues. The whole isolated RNA underwent reverse transcription, so sequencing captured expressed TCRB transcripts. Measured with immunoSEQ multiplex PCR; TCRdb has only the in-frame clones, and not every one. The sample comprises 130,000 to 150,000 clones, 13% of which are singletons, and around 1.2% rests with the top ten. The receptor comes from a man aged 18-30 years with type 1 diabetes. Sequences were obtained from central memory CD4+ T cells from blood. The V call is TRBV7-8, the J call TRBJ2-1, with 9 bases aligning to TRBD2. The DNA of the CDR3 is TGTGCCAGCAGCTTAATAAGCGGGGGGTTAGATGAGCAGTTCTTC. It is translated as CASSLISGGLDEQFF.